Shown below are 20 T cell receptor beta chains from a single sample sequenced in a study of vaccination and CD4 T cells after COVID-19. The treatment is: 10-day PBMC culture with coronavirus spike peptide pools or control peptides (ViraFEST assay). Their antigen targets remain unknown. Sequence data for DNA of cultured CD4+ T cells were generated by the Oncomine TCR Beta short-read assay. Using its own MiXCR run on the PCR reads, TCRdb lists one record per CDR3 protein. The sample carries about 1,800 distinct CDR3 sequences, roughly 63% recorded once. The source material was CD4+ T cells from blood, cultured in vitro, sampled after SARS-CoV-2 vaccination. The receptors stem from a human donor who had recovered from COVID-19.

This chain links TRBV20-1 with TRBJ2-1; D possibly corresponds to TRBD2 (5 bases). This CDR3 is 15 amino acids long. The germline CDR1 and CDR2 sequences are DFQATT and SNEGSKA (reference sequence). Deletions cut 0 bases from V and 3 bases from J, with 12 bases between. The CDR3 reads CSARDRRGLYNEQFF. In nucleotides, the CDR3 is TGCAGTGCTAGAGATCGTCGCGGACTCTACAATGAGCAGTTCTTC.

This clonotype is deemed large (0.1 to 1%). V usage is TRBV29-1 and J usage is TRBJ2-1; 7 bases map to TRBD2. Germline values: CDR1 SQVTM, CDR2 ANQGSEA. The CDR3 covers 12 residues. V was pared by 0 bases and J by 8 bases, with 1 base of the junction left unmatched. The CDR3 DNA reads TGCAGCGTTGAAGATCGGGGGGATGAGCAGTTCTTC. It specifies CSVEDRGDEQFF.

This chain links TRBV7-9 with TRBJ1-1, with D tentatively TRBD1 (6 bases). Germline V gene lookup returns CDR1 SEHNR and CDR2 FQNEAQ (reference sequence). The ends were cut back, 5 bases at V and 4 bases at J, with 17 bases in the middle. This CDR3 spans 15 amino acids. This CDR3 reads CASSQTGSIGTEAFF. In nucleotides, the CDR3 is TGTGCCAGCAGCCAAACAGGGTCGATTGGCACTGAAGCTTTCTTT.

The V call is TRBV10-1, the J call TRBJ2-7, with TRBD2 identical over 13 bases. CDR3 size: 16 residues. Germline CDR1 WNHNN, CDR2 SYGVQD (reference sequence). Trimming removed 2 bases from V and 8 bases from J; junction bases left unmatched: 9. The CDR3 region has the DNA TGCGCCAGCAGTGAGCGGGTCACTAGCGGGAGGGCCCAGCAGTACTTC. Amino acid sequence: CASSERVTSGRAQQYF.

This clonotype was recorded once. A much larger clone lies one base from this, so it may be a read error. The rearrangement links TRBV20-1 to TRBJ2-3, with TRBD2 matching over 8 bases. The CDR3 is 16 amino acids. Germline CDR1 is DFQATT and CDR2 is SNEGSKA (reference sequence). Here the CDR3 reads CSALTSGGASTGTQYF. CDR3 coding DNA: TGCAGTGCTCTAACTAGCGGAGGAGCTAGCACAGGTACGCAGTATTTT.

The CDR3 region is CASGGEKLFF. The CDR3 bases are TGTGCCAGCGGGGGTGAAAAACTGTTTTTT. The chain recombines TRBV7-9 with TRBJ1-4, with a possible D match to TRBD1 (5 bases). In germline, CDR1 is SEHNR, CDR2 FQNEAQ (reference sequence). This CDR3 has 10 residues. Trimming stripped 8 bases from V and 7 bases from J, with 5 bases between.

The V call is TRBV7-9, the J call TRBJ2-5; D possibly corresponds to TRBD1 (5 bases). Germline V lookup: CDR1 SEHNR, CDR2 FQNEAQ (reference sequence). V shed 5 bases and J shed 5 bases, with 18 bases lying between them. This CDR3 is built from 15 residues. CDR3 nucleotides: TGTGCCAGCAGCCCAAAAGTCAGGGTGGGCGAGACCCAGTACTTC. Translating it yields CASSPKVRVGETQYF.

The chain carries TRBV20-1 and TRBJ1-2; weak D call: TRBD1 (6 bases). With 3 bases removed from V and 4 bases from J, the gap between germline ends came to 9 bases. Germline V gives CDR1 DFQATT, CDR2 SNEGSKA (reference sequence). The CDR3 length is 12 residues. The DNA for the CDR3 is TGCAGTGCTAGCGGACAGACCTATGGCTACACCTTC. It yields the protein CSASGQTYGYTF.

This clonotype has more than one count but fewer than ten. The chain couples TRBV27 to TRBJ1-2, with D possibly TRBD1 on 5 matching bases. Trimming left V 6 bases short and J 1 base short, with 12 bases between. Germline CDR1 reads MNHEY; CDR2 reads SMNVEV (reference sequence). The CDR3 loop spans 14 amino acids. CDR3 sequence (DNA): TGTGCCAGCAGGGGCCAGGGCAGTAACTATGGCTACACCTTC. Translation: CASRGQGSNYGYTF.

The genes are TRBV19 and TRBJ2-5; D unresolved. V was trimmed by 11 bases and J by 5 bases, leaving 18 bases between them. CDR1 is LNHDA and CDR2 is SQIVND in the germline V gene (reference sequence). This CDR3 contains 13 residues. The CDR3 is CASKGQGRETQYF. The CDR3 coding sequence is TGTGCCTCGAAGGGCCAAGGGCGGGAGACCCAGTACTTC.

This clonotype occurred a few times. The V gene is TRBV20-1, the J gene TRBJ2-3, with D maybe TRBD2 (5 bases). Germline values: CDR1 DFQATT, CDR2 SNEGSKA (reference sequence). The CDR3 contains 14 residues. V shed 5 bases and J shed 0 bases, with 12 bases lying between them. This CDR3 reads CSAALGSSTDTQYF. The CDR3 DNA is TGCAGTGCTGCCTTGGGGAGTAGCACAGATACGCAGTATTTT.

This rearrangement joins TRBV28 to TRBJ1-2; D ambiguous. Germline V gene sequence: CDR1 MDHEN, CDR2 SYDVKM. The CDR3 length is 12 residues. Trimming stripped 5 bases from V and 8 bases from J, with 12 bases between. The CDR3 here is CASSTSRGGYTF. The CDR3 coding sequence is TGTGCCAGCAGTACCTCCAGAGGGGGCTACACCTTC.

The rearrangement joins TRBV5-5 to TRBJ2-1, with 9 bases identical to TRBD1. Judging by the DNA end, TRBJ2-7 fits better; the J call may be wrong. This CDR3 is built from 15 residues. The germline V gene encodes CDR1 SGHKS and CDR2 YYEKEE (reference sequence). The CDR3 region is CASSLQQGAGYEQYF. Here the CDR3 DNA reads TGTGCCAGCAGCTTGCAACAGGGGGCCGGGTACGAGCAGTACTTC.

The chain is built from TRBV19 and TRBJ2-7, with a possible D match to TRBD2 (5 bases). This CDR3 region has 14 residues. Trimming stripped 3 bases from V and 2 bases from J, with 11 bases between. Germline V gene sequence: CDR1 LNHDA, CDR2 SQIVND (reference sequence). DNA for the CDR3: TGTGCCAGTAGTATCCTAAGCGGACCCTACGAGCAGTACTTC. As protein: CASSILSGPYEQYF. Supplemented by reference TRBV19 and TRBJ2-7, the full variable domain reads DGGITQSPKYLFRKEGQNVTLSCEQNLNHDAMYWYRQDPGQGLRLIYYSQIVNDFQKGDIAEGYSVSREKKESFPLTVTSAQKNPTAFYLCASSILSGPYEQYFGPGTRLTVT.

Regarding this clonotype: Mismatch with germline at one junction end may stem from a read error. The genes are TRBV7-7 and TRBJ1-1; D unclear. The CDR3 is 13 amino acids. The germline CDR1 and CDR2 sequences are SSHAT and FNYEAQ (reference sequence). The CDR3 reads CASSPTLNTEAFF. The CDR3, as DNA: TGTGCTAGCAGCCCAACCCTGAACACTGAAGCTTTCTTT.

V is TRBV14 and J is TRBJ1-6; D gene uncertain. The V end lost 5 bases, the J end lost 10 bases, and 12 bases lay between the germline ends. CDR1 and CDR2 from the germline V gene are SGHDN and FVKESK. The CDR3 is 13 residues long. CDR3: CASSAHLASPLHF. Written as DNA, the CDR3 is TGTGCCAGCAGCGCCCACCTAGCGTCACCCCTCCACTTT. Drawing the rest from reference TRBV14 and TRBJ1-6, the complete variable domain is EAGVTQFPSHSVIEKGQTVTLRCDPISGHDNLYWYRRVMGKEIKFLLHFVKESKQDESGMPNNRFLAERTGGTYSTLKVQPAELEDSGVYFCASSAHLASPLHFGNGTRLTVT.

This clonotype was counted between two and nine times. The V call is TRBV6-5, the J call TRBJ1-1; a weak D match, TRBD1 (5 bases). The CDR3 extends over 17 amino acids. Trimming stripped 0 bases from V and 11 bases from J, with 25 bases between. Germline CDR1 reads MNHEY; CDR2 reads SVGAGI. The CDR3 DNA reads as TGTGCCAGCAGTTACTCGGAGGGTCAGTGGGGCAAACTGGGGGCTTTCTTT. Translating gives CASSYSEGQWGKLGAFF.

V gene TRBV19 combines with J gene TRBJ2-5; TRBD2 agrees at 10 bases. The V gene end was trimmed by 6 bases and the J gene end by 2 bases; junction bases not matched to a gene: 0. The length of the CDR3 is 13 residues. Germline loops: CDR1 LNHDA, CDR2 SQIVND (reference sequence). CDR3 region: CASRTSGQETQYF. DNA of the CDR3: TGTGCCAGTAGGACTAGCGGGCAAGAGACCCAGTACTTC.

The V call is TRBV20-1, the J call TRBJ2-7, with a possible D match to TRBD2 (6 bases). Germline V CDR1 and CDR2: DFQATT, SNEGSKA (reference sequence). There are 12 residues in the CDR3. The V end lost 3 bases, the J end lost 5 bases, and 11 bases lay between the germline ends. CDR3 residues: CSASGSGNEQYF. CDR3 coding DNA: TGCAGTGCTAGCGGGAGTGGGAACGAGCAGTACTTC.

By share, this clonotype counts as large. The CDR3 region is CATSEGGTDTQYF. The DNA for the CDR3 is TGTGCCACCAGTGAAGGAGGCACAGATACGCAGTATTTT. The chain employs TRBV24-1 and TRBJ2-3; D not resolved. This CDR3 is built from 13 residues. The V gene lost 4 bases and the J gene lost 1 base, with 5 bases spanning the gap. Germline lookup yields CDR1 KGHDR and CDR2 SFDVKD.